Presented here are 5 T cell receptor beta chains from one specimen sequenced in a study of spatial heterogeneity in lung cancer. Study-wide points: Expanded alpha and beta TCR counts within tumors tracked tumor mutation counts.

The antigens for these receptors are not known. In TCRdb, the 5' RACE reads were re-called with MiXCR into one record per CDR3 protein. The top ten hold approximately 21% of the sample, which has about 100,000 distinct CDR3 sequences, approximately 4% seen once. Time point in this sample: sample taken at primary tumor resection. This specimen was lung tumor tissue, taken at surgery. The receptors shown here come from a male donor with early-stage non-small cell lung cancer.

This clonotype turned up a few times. Here the CDR3 DNA reads TGTGCCAGCAGTCCGCTCCTTGACAGGGGACATCAGCCCCAGCATTTT. Translating it yields CASSPLLDRGHQPQHF. The V gene is TRBV28, the J gene TRBJ1-5; 8 nucleotides agree with TRBD1. Germline V CDR1 and CDR2: MDHEN, SYDVKM. This CDR3 comprises 16 residues. V was clipped by 5 bases and J by 5 bases; unmatched bases: 11. Full variable domain (missing parts from reference TRBV28 and TRBJ1-5): DVKVTQSSRYLVKRTGEKVFLECVQDMDHENMFWYRQDPGLGLRLIYFSYDVKMKEKGDIPEGYSVSREKKERFSLILESASTNQTSMYLCASSPLLDRGHQPQHFGDGTRLSIL.

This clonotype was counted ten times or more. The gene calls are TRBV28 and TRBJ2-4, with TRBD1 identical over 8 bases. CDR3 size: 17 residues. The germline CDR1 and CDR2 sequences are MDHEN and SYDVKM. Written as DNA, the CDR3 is TGTGTCACGCGACAGGGGAGCTCTGGATCGGCCAAAAACATTCAGTACTTC. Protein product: CVTRQGSSGSAKNIQYF.

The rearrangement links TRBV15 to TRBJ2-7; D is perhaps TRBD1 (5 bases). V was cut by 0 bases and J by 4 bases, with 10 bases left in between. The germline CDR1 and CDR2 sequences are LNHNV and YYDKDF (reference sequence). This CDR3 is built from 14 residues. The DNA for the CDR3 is TGTGCCACCAGCAGAGAAGGGGCTGGGTACGAGCAGTACTTC. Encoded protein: CATSREGAGYEQYF.

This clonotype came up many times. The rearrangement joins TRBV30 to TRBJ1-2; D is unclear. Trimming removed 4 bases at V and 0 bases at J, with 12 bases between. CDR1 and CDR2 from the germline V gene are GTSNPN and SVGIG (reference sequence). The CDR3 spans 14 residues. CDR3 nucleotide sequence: TGTGCCTGGATAGAAGGATACCCTAACTATGGCTACACCTTC. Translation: CAWIEGYPNYGYTF.

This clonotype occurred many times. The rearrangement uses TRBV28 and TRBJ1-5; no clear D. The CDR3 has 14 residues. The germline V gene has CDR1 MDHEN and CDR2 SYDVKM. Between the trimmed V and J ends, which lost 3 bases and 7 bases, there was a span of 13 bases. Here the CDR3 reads CASSLLGKRQPQHF. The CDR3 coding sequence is TGTGCCAGCAGTTTGCTCGGCAAACGGCAGCCCCAGCATTTT.